Below, one T cell receptor (beta chain) is given with its context. Antigen unknown. This record comes from a study of cytomegalovirus exposure and HLA in healthy donors. Study results and caveats: Both high specificity and high sensitivity reportedly marked the classifier's diagnosis of cytomegalovirus status. Earlier analysis found most TCR beta V segments productive about 87% or about 30% of the time.

From germline, CDR1 is MNHNS and CDR2 SASEGT. This CDR3 spans 13 amino acids. Trimming cost V 5 bases and J 6 bases; bases outside gene matches: 5. The PCR contained 60 Vbeta and 13 Jbeta primers. Sequenced by immunoSEQ multiplex PCR; TCRdb stores in-frame clones only, minus some. Seen here are about 150,000 clones, around 84% observed once, and the top ten hold around 6%. Sequencing input: PBMCs. The chain uses TRBV6-1 and TRBJ2-5, with 8 bases fitting TRBD1. This receptor was identified in a woman between 40 and 50 years old in good health and CMV-seropositive. This chain's CDR3 is CASSHTGGKTQYF. The CDR3 coding sequence is TGTGCCAGCAGTCATACAGGGGGGAAGACCCAGTACTTC.